This passage covers 32 T cell receptor beta chains from one sample sequenced in a study of blood T cell repertoires in COVID-19. Only in-frame clones appear in the TCRdb table, and some are missing; sequencing was by immunoSEQ multiplex PCR. Here the sample spans about 270,000 clones, about four fifths being singletons. The sequencing sample was made of peripheral blood. These receptors originate from a woman between 50 and 59 years old who had recovered from COVID-19.

The chain is built from TRBV12-1 and TRBJ2-1; the DNA was not used to check the table's D call, TRBD2. TRBV12-1 is designated a pseudogene. This CDR3 is built from 20 residues. This CDR3 is CASSVAHTSGRAISYNEQFF. In DNA form, the CDR3 reads TGTGCCAGCAGCGTTGCCCATACTAGCGGGAGGGCCATTTCGTACAATGAGCAGTTCTTC.

This clone was seen a handful of times. The V and J genes are TRBV9 and TRBJ1-2; TRBD1 matches at 10 bases. V lost 5 bases to trimming and J lost 4 bases; unmatched junction nucleotides: 8. The CDR3 is 15 amino acids. From germline, CDR1 is SGDLS and CDR2 YYNGEE. CDR3 nucleotide sequence: TGTGCCAGCAGTATTGGGGACAGGGGTAGCTATGGCTACACCTTC. Encoded protein: CASSIGDRGSYGYTF.

The chain couples TRBV5-5 to TRBJ1-2; D ambiguous. The V end was cut by 6 bases, the J end by 5 bases, with 20 bases between. CDR1 SGHKS and CDR2 YYEKEE come from the germline V gene (reference sequence). The CDR3 contains 15 residues. CDR3 amino acids: CASNYAGRELYGYTF. In DNA, the CDR3 is TGTGCCAGCAACTACGCGGGCCGCGAGTTATATGGCTACACCTTC.

The chain carries TRBV19 and TRBJ2-3, with TRBD1 as a possible D gene (6 bases). The length of the CDR3 is 14 residues. V was shortened by 6 bases and J by 2 bases, with 12 bases between the two germline ends. Germline CDR1 is LNHDA and CDR2 is SQIVND (reference sequence). The CDR3 DNA reads TGTGCCAGTAGCTACGGACAGTACACAGATACGCAGTATTTT. Translation: CASSYGQYTDTQYF.

This sequence joins TRBV11-2 and TRBJ1-1; TRBD1 might be the D (5 bases). Per germline, CDR1 SGHAT and CDR2 FQNNGV. The CDR3 runs 16 residues. The germline V and J ends were trimmed by 5 bases and 1 base, with 17 bases remaining between them. CDR3 coding DNA: TGTGCCAGCAGCCATATCCGTGGGGGGTCGAACACTGAAGCTTTCTTT. This gives the protein CASSHIRGGSNTEAFF.

V gene TRBV12-3 or TRBV12-4 combines with J gene TRBJ2-5; D perhaps matches TRBD1 (6 bases). V was clipped by 2 bases and J by 3 bases, with 7 bases between them. This CDR3 has 13 residues. CDR3 in amino acids: CASSLRDKETQYF. The CDR3 coding sequence is TGTGCCAGCAGTTTAAGGGACAAAGAGACCCAGTACTTC.

V is TRBV27 and J is TRBJ2-5, with 7 nucleotides matching TRBD1. CDR3 length equals 16 residues. J gave up 0 bases and V 4 bases, and 8 bases lay outside the gene matches. Germline lookup yields CDR1 MNHEY and CDR2 SMNVEV (reference sequence). The CDR3 spells CASSSRQGSYQETQYF. CDR3 in DNA: TGTGCCAGCAGTTCGCGACAGGGATCGTACCAAGAGACCCAGTACTTC.

This sequence joins TRBV28 and TRBJ2-2; 7 bases map to TRBD2. CDR1 is MDHEN and CDR2 is SYDVKM in the germline V gene. The V and J ends lost 9 bases and 5 bases, in that order; junction bases with no gene match: 9. The CDR3 spans 14 residues. Here the CDR3 reads CASTFVGGTGELFF. CDR3 nucleotides: TGTGCCAGTACCTTTGTGGGGGGGACCGGGGAGCTGTTTTTT.

This clone was seen only a few times. The chain recombines TRBV11-1 with TRBJ2-1; D uncertain. Trimming removed 5 bases at V and 3 bases at J, with 11 bases between. The CDR3 covers 14 residues. Germline CDR1 is SGHAT and CDR2 is FQDESV (reference sequence). CDR3 sequence reads: CASSGHSLYNEQFF. The CDR3 DNA is TGTGCCAGCAGCGGCCATAGCCTCTACAATGAGCAGTTCTTC.

V gene TRBV28 combines with J gene TRBJ1-4; D gene ambiguous. Germline CDR1 and CDR2: MDHEN and SYDVKM. Trimming took 3 bases from V and 9 from J, leaving 14 bases between them. This CDR3 is 14 amino acids long. The CDR3, as DNA: TGTGCCAGCAGTTTTAGCCGGCTCTTGAAAAAACTGTTTTTT. Translating gives CASSFSRLLKKLFF.

The chain couples TRBV5-1 to TRBJ1-1; D gene ambiguous. Germline V gene data show CDR1 as SGHRS and CDR2 as YFSETQ. V was cut by 0 bases and J by 7 bases, with 10 bases left in between. CDR3 length: 13 residues. The CDR3 protein is CASSLEGPGEAFF. In DNA, the CDR3 is TGCGCCAGCAGCTTGGAAGGTCCAGGTGAAGCTTTCTTT.

CDR3 DNA: TGCAGTCTCTTGAAGGAGTATGAGCAGTTCTTC. Its translation: CSLLKEYEQFF. The V call is TRBV20-1, the J call TRBJ2-1; D remains unclear. Trimming cost V 8 bases and J 8 bases, with 13 bases left between them. The CDR3 covers 11 residues. Germline-derived CDR1 and CDR2 are DFQATT and SNEGSKA (reference sequence).

The chain recombines TRBV5-1 with TRBJ2-1; TRBD1 matches at 11 bases. Germline loops: CDR1 SGHRS, CDR2 YFSETQ. V shed 3 bases, J shed 7 bases, and the junction held 12 bases outside the gene matches. The CDR3 covers 17 residues. DNA of the CDR3: TGCGCCAGCAGCTCGCGAGGCGGGACAGGGGGGTGGAATGAGCAGTTCTTC. Amino acids: CASSSRGGTGGWNEQFF.

In its sample, this clone was seen a few times. CDR3: CASSLEGPGRGPNEQFF. CDR3 coding DNA: TGCGCCAGCAGCTTGGAAGGGCCCGGCAGGGGGCCCAATGAGCAGTTCTTC. The chain joins TRBV5-1 to TRBJ2-1; 8 bases are a match to TRBD1. V gave up 0 bases and J gave up 6 bases; unmatched junction bases: 11. The CDR3 has 17 residues. Germline V gene lookup returns CDR1 SGHRS and CDR2 YFSETQ.

Turning to this clone: The sample holds other DNA sequences that translate to the same CDR3. CDR3 nucleotide sequence: TGTGCCAGCAGCAGGGGAACCTACGAGCAGTACTTC. Translated, it gives CASSRGTYEQYF. V gene TRBV28 combines with J gene TRBJ2-7; TRBD1 might be the D (6 bases). CDR1 is MDHEN, CDR2 SYDVKM, per germline. The CDR3 loop spans 12 amino acids. Deletions cut 6 bases from V and 2 bases from J, with 8 bases between.

The V call is TRBV5-8, the J call TRBJ2-7, with 9 nucleotides matching TRBD1. This CDR3 region has 14 residues. The germline V gene has CDR1 SGHTS and CDR2 YDEGEE. V dropped 3 bases and J dropped 4; count of bases not matched to a gene: 5. The CDR3 region has the DNA TGTGCCAGCAGCTCACAGGGGGCGTCTTACGAGCAGTACTTC. It specifies CASSSQGASYEQYF.

The chain recombines TRBV28 with TRBJ1-5; unclear D gene. The CDR3 consists of 12 residues. V was pared by 5 bases and J by 7 bases, with 9 bases between. Germline lookup yields CDR1 MDHEN and CDR2 SYDVKM. This chain's CDR3 is CASSLSIQPQHF. Here the CDR3 DNA reads TGTGCCAGCAGTCTATCCATCCAGCCCCAGCATTTT.

This CDR3 reads CSVVWERAFF. The CDR3 bases are TGCAGCGTTGTATGGGAGAGAGCTTTCTTT. The chain employs TRBV29-1 and TRBJ1-1; D is unresolved. This CDR3 is built from 10 residues. In germline, CDR1 is SQVTM, CDR2 ANQGSEA. V was pared by 4 bases and J by 10 bases, with 10 bases between.

Notes on this clone: The sample carries other DNA sequences with the same CDR3. J is TRBJ1-1 and V is TRBV28; D ambiguous. The CDR3 sequence is 11 residues long. The germline V gene encodes CDR1 MDHEN and CDR2 SYDVKM. V lost 7 bases, J lost 0 bases, and 3 bases lay in between. The CDR3 DNA follows: TGTGCCAGCACCTTGAACACTGAAGCTTTCTTT. Translating gives CASTLNTEAFF.

This chain links TRBV7-9 with TRBJ2-5, with 14 bases fitting TRBD2. This CDR3 contains 16 residues. Unmatched junction bases numbered 6, after V lost 5 bases and J lost 4 bases. CDR1 is SEHNR, CDR2 FQNEAQ, per germline (reference sequence). The CDR3 DNA is TGTGCCAGCAGCCCGGGACTAGCGGGAGTAGTAGAGACCCAGTACTTC. Residues: CASSPGLAGVVETQYF.

The chain joins TRBV19 to TRBJ2-7; D might be TRBD1 (6 bases). Trimming left V 5 bases short and J 3 bases short, with 14 bases between. From germline, CDR1 is LNHDA and CDR2 SQIVND (reference sequence). CDR3 length: 14 amino acids. The CDR3 is CASSGPTGSYEQYF. The DNA for the CDR3 is TGTGCCAGTAGTGGCCCGACAGGCAGCTACGAGCAGTACTTC.

The chain is built from TRBV12-3 or TRBV12-4 and TRBJ1-2; D ambiguous. V dropped 6 bases and J dropped 3 bases, with 8 bases sitting between them. This CDR3 spans 12 amino acids. The CDR3 DNA reads TGTGCCAGCAGCAGGTTAGACTATGGCTACACCTTC. It is translated as CASSRLDYGYTF.

The chain is built from TRBV10-2 and TRBJ1-2; D gene unclear. Trimming stripped 2 bases from V and 6 bases from J, with 13 bases between. The CDR3 is made up of 14 amino acids. Germline CDR1 reads WSHSY; CDR2 reads SAAADI. The CDR3 region is CASSEVRGTHGYTF. CDR3 DNA: TGCGCCAGCAGTGAGGTACGGGGAACGCATGGCTACACCTTC.

This sequence joins TRBV2 and TRBJ1-1; the match to TRBD1 covers 8 bases. The CDR3 runs to 13 residues. V shed 8 bases, J shed 2 bases, and the junction held 4 bases outside the gene matches. Germline CDR1 and CDR2: SNHLY and FYNNEI. The CDR3 protein is CASGQGLNTEAFF. The CDR3, as DNA: TGTGCCAGCGGACAGGGTTTAAACACTGAAGCTTTCTTT.

This chain joins TRBV5-4 and TRBJ2-5; TRBD1 aligns across 7 bases. The CDR3 has 15 amino acids. The germline V gene has CDR1 SGHNT and CDR2 YYREEE (reference sequence). Unmatched junction bases numbered 11, after V lost 4 bases and J lost 5 bases. CDR3 nucleotides: TGTGCCAGCAGCCGGACAGGCTCAGTAGAGGAGACCCAGTACTTC. The encoded protein is CASSRTGSVEETQYF. Using reference TRBV5-4 and TRBJ2-5 for the parts outside the CDR3, the full variable domain is ETGVTQSPTHLIKTRGQQVTLRCSSQSGHNTVSWYQQALGQGPQFIFQYYREEENGRGNFPPRFSGLQFPNYSSELNVNALELDDSALYLCASSRTGSVEETQYFGPGTRLLVL.

This chain links TRBV4-3 with TRBJ1-4; D not resolved. Trimming stripped 2 bases from V and 5 bases from J, with 9 bases between. This CDR3 spans 14 amino acids. CDR1 LGHNA and CDR2 YSLEER come from the germline V gene. This chain's CDR3 is CASSQSVENEKLFF. DNA for the CDR3: TGCGCCAGCAGCCAATCGGTAGAGAATGAAAAACTGTTTTTT.

As regards this clone: The sample holds other DNA sequences that translate to the same CDR3. The CDR3 spells CASSLTGHSNQPQHF. CDR3 nucleotide sequence: TGTGCCAGCAGTTTAACCGGACATAGCAATCAGCCCCAGCATTTT. V is TRBV27 and J is TRBJ1-5, with TRBD1 as a possible D gene (5 bases). Trimming cost V 2 bases and J 0 bases, with 8 bases left between them. This CDR3 spans 15 amino acids. Germline assignment: CDR1 MNHEY and CDR2 SMNVEV (reference sequence).

The rearrangement uses TRBV28 and TRBJ2-1; TRBD2 might be the D (6 bases). V was cut by 8 bases and J by 0 bases, with 14 bases left in between. Germline lookup yields CDR1 MDHEN and CDR2 SYDVKM. The length of the CDR3 is 15 residues. Here the CDR3 DNA reads TGTGCCAGCGGGGGGTATATAGCCTCCTACAATGAGCAGTTCTTC. Translated, it gives CASGGYIASYNEQFF.

This sequence joins TRBV19 and TRBJ2-7, with D perhaps matching TRBD2 (5 bases). The CDR3 runs 14 residues. V shed 3 bases and J shed 0 bases, with 9 bases lying between them. CDR1 and CDR2 from the germline V gene are LNHDA and SQIVND (reference sequence). The CDR3 reads CASSIEGFSYEQYF. The DNA of the CDR3 is TGTGCCAGTAGTATTGAGGGCTTCTCCTACGAGCAGTACTTC. The full variable domain, with the rest looked up from reference TRBV19 and TRBJ2-7, is DGGITQSPKYLFRKEGQNVTLSCEQNLNHDAMYWYRQDPGQGLRLIYYSQIVNDFQKGDIAEGYSVSREKKESFPLTVTSAQKNPTAFYLCASSIEGFSYEQYFGPGTRLTVT.

CDR3 in DNA: TGTGCCAGCAGCTTGTTGATGGCCAGGGGGCGCGAAAAACTGTTTTTT. It encodes CASSLLMARGREKLFF. V is TRBV5-5 and J is TRBJ1-4; 8 nucleotides align to TRBD1. The CDR3 consists of 16 residues. Per germline, CDR1 SGHKS and CDR2 YYEKEE (reference sequence). J gave up 8 bases and V 1 base, and 10 bases lay outside the gene matches.

The V gene is TRBV10-3, the J gene TRBJ1-5; TRBD1 agrees at 10 bases. Trimming removed 6 bases from V and 5 bases from J; junction bases left unmatched: 7. In germline, CDR1 is ENHRY, CDR2 SYGVKD. This CDR3 contains 15 residues. The CDR3 DNA is TGTGCCATCAGGACGGGACAGGGGCCCGATCAGCCCCAGCATTTT. It specifies CAIRTGQGPDQPQHF.

This clone was found once. The chain recombines TRBV27 with TRBJ1-2; no reliable D call. V lost 6 bases and J 3 bases, leaving 11 bases between the germline ends. This CDR3 comprises 13 residues. The V gene's germline CDR1 is MNHEY and CDR2 SMNVEV (reference sequence). CDR3 amino acids: CASREGLDYGYTF. Here the CDR3 DNA reads TGTGCCAGCAGAGAGGGATTGGACTATGGCTACACCTTC.